These 5 T cell receptor beta chains share one sample of origin, sequenced in a study of Ad26.COV2.S vaccination and SARS-CoV-2 variants. Treatment of the sample: around 19 received Ad26.COV2.S at low or high dose, single or two shots; about five received placebo; per-sample allocation not given. Sampling happened 63 days after the first vaccine or placebo injection. Repertoires were generated with immunoSEQ multiplex PCR, while TCRdb's copy carries only in-frame clones and drops some. The sample includes approximately 480,000 clones, 70% to 90% of them seen just once. The sample consisted of peripheral blood, taken in a trial of Ad26.COV2.S vaccine versus placebo. The source of these receptors is a person aged 18-65 years who received the Ad26.COV2.S COVID-19 vaccine or a placebo.

The rearrangement uses TRBV11-3 and TRBJ2-5, with TRBD2 matching over 7 bases. The germline gives CDR1 SGHNT, CDR2 YENEEA. Trimming took 5 bases from V and 2 from J; bases not matched to a gene: 11. This CDR3 comprises 16 residues. The CDR3 DNA reads TGTGCCAGCAGCCGGGGAGGGGCAGGGAGGCAAGAGACCCAGTACTTC. This sequence encodes CASSRGGAGRQETQYF.

The count of this clone is one. The gene calls are TRBV30 and TRBJ2-3; 10 positions agree with TRBD2. Germline assignment: CDR1 GTSNPN and CDR2 SVGIG (reference sequence). CDR3 length: 16 amino acids. V lost 4 bases and J lost 6; bases outside the gene matches: 13. The CDR3, as DNA: TGTGCCTGGAATCGATGGGGACTAGCGTCCAGGGATACGCAGTATTTT. Translating it yields CAWNRWGLASRDTQYF.

CDR3 in amino acids: CSVEPGEQETQYF. The CDR3 nucleotides read TGCAGCGTTGAACCCGGGGAACAAGAGACCCAGTACTTC. The chain combines TRBV29-1 with TRBJ2-5, with D maybe TRBD2 (5 bases). CDR3 size: 13 residues. V gave up 2 bases and J gave up 2 bases, with 9 bases separating them. Germline assignment: CDR1 SQVTM and CDR2 ANQGSEA.

The chain links TRBV6-2 or TRBV6-3 to TRBJ1-4; 7 bases are a match to TRBD1. This CDR3 has 13 residues. The V gene end was trimmed by 2 bases and the J gene end by 12 bases; junction bases not matched to a gene: 6. Germline CDR1 and CDR2: MNHEY and SVGEGT. In DNA, the CDR3 is TGTGCCAGCAGTTACACCCGGACAGGCGAACTGTTTTTT. Amino acid sequence: CASSYTRTGELFF.

The chain links TRBV9 to TRBJ2-2; 11 bases match TRBD2. CDR3 length: 17 residues. The trim removed 0 bases at V and 6 bases at J, leaving 7 bases unmatched. Germline CDR1 reads SGDLS; CDR2 reads YYNGEE. Here the CDR3 reads CASSVVGSGRAAGELFF. The CDR3 region has the DNA TGTGCCAGCAGCGTAGTCGGTAGCGGGAGGGCCGCCGGGGAGCTGTTTTTT.